A single sample gave rise to the 12 T cell receptor beta chains below, sequenced in a study of regulatory T cells in long-lasting Graves disease. Construction of TCR beta libraries relied on iRepertoire HTBI primers and on Arm-PCR targeting CDR3 regions. A single record per CDR3 protein comes from TCRdb applying MiXCR to the multiplex PCR reads. The sample shows some 320,000 distinct CDR3 sequences, about a sixth of them seen only once. Time point in this sample: newly diagnosed GD, antithyroid drugs for less than 3 months. PBMCs provided the RNA from which the TCR library was made. Here the sequenced sample was peripheral blood mononuclear cells (PBMCs), taken at new diagnosis, from a patient treated with antithyroid drugs. These receptor sequences come from a female donor with Graves disease.

This clonotype was seen at least ten times. V usage is TRBV5-1 and J usage is TRBJ2-3; D is ambiguous. V dropped 0 bases and J dropped 6 bases, with 11 bases sitting between them. In germline, CDR1 is SGHRS, CDR2 YFSETQ. The CDR3 spans 14 residues. CDR3 coding DNA: TGCGCCAGCAGCTTGGCCCCGGAAACGGATACGCAGTATTTT. Protein sequence: CASSLAPETDTQYF. The variable domain in full, completed from reference TRBV5-1 and TRBJ2-3, reads KAGVTQTPRYLIKTRGQQVTLSCSPISGHRSVSWYQQTPGQGLQFLFEYFSETQRNKGNFPGRFSGRQFSNSRSEMNVSTLELGDSALYLCASSLAPETDTQYFGPGTRLTVL.

The V and J genes are TRBV2 and TRBJ2-1, with 14 positions matching TRBD2. V lost 2 bases and J lost 2; bases outside the gene matches: 5. Germline CDR1 reads SNHLY; CDR2 reads FYNNEI. This CDR3 region has 18 residues. The CDR3, as DNA: TGTGCCAGCAGTGAACGGGGGACTAGCGGGAGTGCCTACAATGAGCAGTTCTTC. Translating it yields CASSERGTSGSAYNEQFF.

This clonotype was seen more than once but under ten times. J is TRBJ2-7 and V is TRBV27, with 8 bases lining up with TRBD2. CDR3 length equals 15 residues. The V and J ends lost 4 bases and 0 bases, in that order; junction bases with no gene match: 5. Looked up from germline, CDR1 is MNHEY and CDR2 is SMNVEV (reference sequence). DNA for the CDR3: TGTGCCAGCAGTTATTTCAGCGGGAGCTCCTACGAGCAGTACTTC. This encodes CASSYFSGSSYEQYF.

This clonotype was detected many times. This rearrangement joins TRBV10-3 to TRBJ2-3, with D possibly TRBD1 on 6 matching bases. From germline, CDR1 is ENHRY and CDR2 SYGVKD. V was pared by 6 bases and J by 5 bases, with 6 bases between. The CDR3 has 11 residues. For the CDR3, the DNA is TGTGCCATCAGACAGGGAGATACGCAGTATTTT. It encodes CAIRQGDTQYF.

The rearrangement joins TRBV12-3 or TRBV12-4 to TRBJ2-7; perhaps D is TRBD1 or TRBD2 (6 bases each). The CDR3 has 14 amino acids. Trimming stripped 5 bases from V and 5 bases from J, with 16 bases between. The CDR3 DNA follows: TGTGCCAGCAGTCCGACGGGGGCATGGAACGAGCAGTACTTC. Protein: CASSPTGAWNEQYF.

Comment on this clonotype: The junction shows a germline mismatch at one end, possibly a read error. The V gene is TRBV7-9, the J gene TRBJ2-1; D gene unclear. The CDR3 consists of 15 residues. Germline V gene lookup returns CDR1 SEHNR and CDR2 FQNEAQ (reference sequence). CDR3: CASSLAEGLYNEQCF. CDR3 nucleotides: TGTGCCAGCAGCTTAGCCGAAGGTCTTTACAATGAGCAGTGCTTC.

This clonotype has ten or more counts. The chain has TRBV12-5 and TRBJ2-3; TRBD2 aligns across 9 bases. J was trimmed by 6 bases and V by 2 bases; bases with no gene match: 12. CDR1 is LGHNT and CDR2 is FRNRAP in the germline V gene. This CDR3 comprises 17 residues. CDR3: CASGLLTSGLGFDTQYF. CDR3 DNA sequence: TGTGCTAGTGGTTTGTTGACTAGCGGATTGGGTTTCGATACGCAGTATTTT.

The chain recombines TRBV2 with TRBJ2-3; 8 positions agree with TRBD2. CDR3 length: 15 residues. Germline V CDR1 and CDR2: SNHLY, FYNNEI. The V gene end was trimmed by 5 bases and the J gene end by 6 bases; junction bases not matched to a gene: 10. CDR3 DNA sequence: TGTGCCAGCAGTCGTACGGGGGGGAGATCTGATACGCAGTATTTT. It encodes CASSRTGGRSDTQYF.

This clonotype was seen many times. The chain recombines TRBV2 with TRBJ2-2; 9 bases match TRBD1. With 6 bases clipped from V and 5 bases from J, the junction kept 10 bases outside the gene matches. The CDR3 extends over 16 amino acids. The germline V gene has CDR1 SNHLY and CDR2 FYNNEI. CDR3 nucleotides: TGTGCCAGCAGACTTCACGGGGGGACAGGGACCGGGGAGCTGTTTTTT. Its protein is CASRLHGGTGTGELFF.

This chain joins TRBV28 and TRBJ2-7, with TRBD1 matching 9 bases. The CDR3 spans 13 residues. V lost 8 bases, J lost 5 bases, and 7 bases stayed unmatched. Germline CDR1 and CDR2: MDHEN and SYDVKM. The CDR3, as DNA: TGTGCCAGCTTCGGACAGGGGACGGACGAGCAGTACTTC. Its translation is CASFGQGTDEQYF.

This clonotype was seen ten or more times. The J gene is TRBJ2-1, the V gene TRBV6-5; 11 bases are shared with TRBD2. There are 17 residues in the CDR3. CDR1 is MNHEY and CDR2 is SVGAGI in the germline V gene. The junction had 8 bases not matched to a gene; V was cut back by 2 bases and J by 5 bases. This CDR3 reads CASSYTPGLAENNEQFF. CDR3 DNA: TGTGCCAGCAGTTACACCCCGGGACTAGCGGAAAACAATGAGCAGTTCTTC.

Only a few counts were recorded for this clonotype. J is TRBJ1-4 and V is TRBV7-9, with unresolved D. The CDR3 contains 13 residues. CDR1 and CDR2 from the germline V gene are SEHNR and FQNEAQ (reference sequence). V was cut by 5 bases and J by 8 bases, with 12 bases left in between. CDR3 nucleotide sequence: TGTGCCAGCAGCACGTGGGTGGACGAAAAACTGTTTTTT. Translation: CASSTWVDEKLFF.